The T cell receptor (beta chain) described here comes from a study of CD8+ T cells in alopecia areata. The ends lost 3 bases at V and 8 bases at J; junction bases unmatched: 17. Per germline, CDR1 SGHNT and CDR2 YYREEE (reference sequence). CDR3 length: 18 residues. Study-level points and caveats: Association of baseline CD8+ expansion with response is uncertain owing to one nonresponder.

Sequencing used cDNA as its template, made by extracting RNA and reverse transcribing it. TCRdb keeps only in-frame clones here, not all; method: immunoSEQ multiplex PCR. The sample holds some 190,000 clones; 40% to 65% are singletons and the top ten take 9.5% to 13%. About this clone itself: Its antigen is unidentified.

Described treatment: oral pan-JAK inhibitor, 5-10 mg twice daily. Sample: CD8+ T cells sorted from blood, taken around week 54, from a patient treated with tofacitinib. The sequence came from a human donor with alopecia areata. The chain has TRBV5-4 and TRBJ2-1, with TRBD1 identical over 10 bases. The CDR3 loop reads CASSSGDRGEGDMDEQFF. Here the CDR3 DNA reads TGTGCCAGCAGCTCCGGGGACAGGGGAGAAGGGGATATGGATGAGCAGTTCTTC.